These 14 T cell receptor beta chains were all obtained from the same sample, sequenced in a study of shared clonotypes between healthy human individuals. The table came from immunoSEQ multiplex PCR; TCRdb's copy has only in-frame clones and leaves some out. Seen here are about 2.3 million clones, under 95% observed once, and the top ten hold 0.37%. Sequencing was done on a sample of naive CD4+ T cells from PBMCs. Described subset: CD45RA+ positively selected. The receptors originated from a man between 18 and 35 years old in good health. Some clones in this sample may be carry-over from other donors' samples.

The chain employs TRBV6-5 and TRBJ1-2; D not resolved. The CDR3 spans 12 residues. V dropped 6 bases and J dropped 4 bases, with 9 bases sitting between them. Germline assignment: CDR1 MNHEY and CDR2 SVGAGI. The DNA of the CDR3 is TGTGCCAGCAGAGACACATCCTATGGCTACACCTTC. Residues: CASRDTSYGYTF.

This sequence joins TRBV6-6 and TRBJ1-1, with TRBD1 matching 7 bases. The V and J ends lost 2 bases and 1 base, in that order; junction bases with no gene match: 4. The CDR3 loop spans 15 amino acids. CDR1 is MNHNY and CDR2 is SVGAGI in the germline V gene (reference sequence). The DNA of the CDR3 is TGTGCCAGCAGTTACCCGGGACAGCAGAACACTGAAGCTTTCTTT. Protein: CASSYPGQQNTEAFF.

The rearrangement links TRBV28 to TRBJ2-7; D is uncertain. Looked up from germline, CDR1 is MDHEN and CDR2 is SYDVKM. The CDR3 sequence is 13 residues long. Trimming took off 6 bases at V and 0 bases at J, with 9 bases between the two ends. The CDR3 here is CASSPEGSYEQYF. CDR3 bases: TGTGCCAGCAGCCCAGAAGGCTCCTACGAGCAGTACTTC.

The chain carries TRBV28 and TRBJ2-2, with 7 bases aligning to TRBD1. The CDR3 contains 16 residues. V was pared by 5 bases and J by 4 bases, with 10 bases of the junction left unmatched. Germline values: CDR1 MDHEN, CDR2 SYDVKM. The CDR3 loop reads CASSPGQASGTGELFF. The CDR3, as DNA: TGTGCCAGCAGTCCCGGACAGGCCTCGGGCACCGGGGAGCTGTTTTTT.

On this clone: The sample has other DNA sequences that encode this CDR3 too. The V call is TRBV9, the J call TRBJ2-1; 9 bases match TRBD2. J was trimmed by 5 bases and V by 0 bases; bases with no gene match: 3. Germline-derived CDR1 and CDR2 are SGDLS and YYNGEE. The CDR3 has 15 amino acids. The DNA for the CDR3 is TGTGCCAGCAGCGTAGGGCTAGCGGGGAACAATGAGCAGTTCTTC. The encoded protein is CASSVGLAGNNEQFF.

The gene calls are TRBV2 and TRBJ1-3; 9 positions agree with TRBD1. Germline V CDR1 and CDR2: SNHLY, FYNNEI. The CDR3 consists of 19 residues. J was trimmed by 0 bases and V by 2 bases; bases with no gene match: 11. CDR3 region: CASSEKDRGRQSSGNTIYF. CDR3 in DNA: TGTGCCAGCAGTGAAAAGGACAGGGGTCGACAATCCTCTGGAAACACCATATATTTT.

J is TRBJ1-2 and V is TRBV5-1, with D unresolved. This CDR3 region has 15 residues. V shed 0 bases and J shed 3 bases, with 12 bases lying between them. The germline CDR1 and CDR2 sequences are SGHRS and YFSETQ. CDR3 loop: CASSLAANLDYGYTF. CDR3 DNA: TGCGCCAGCAGCTTGGCCGCCAACCTTGACTATGGCTACACCTTC. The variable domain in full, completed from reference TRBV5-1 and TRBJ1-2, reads KAGVTQTPRYLIKTRGQQVTLSCSPISGHRSVSWYQQTPGQGLQFLFEYFSETQRNKGNFPGRFSGRQFSNSRSEMNVSTLELGDSALYLCASSLAANLDYGYTFGSGTRLTVV.

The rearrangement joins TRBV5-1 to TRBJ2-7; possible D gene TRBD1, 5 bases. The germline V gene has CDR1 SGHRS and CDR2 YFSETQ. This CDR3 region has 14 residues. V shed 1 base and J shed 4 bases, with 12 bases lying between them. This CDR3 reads CASSLPNRWYEQYF. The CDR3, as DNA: TGCGCCAGCAGCTTGCCCAACAGGTGGTACGAGCAGTACTTC.

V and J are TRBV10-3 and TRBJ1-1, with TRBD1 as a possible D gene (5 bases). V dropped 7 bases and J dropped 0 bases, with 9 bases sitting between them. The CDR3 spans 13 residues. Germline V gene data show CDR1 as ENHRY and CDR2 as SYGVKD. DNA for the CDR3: TGTGCCATCAAACAGGCGATGAACACTGAAGCTTTCTTT. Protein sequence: CAIKQAMNTEAFF.

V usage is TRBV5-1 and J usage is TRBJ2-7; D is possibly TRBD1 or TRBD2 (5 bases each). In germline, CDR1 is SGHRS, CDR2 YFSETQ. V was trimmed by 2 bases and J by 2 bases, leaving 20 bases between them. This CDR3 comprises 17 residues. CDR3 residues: CASSLYPGPPGPYEQYF. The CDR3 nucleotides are TGCGCCAGCAGCTTATATCCGGGACCGCCAGGACCCTACGAGCAGTACTTC.

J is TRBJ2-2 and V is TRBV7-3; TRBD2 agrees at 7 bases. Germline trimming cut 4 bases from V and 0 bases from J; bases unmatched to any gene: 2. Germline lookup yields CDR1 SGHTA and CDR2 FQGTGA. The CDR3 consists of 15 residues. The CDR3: CASSSLATNTGELFF. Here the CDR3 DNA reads TGTGCCAGCAGCTCACTAGCGACGAACACCGGGGAGCTGTTTTTT.

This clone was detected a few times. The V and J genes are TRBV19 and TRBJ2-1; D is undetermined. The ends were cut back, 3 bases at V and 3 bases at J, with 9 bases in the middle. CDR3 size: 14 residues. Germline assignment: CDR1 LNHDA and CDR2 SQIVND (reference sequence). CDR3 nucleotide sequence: TGTGCCAGTAGTATTGATGACGGCTACAATGAGCAGTTCTTC. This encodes CASSIDDGYNEQFF. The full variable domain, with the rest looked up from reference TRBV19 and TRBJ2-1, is DGGITQSPKYLFRKEGQNVTLSCEQNLNHDAMYWYRQDPGQGLRLIYYSQIVNDFQKGDIAEGYSVSREKKESFPLTVTSAQKNPTAFYLCASSIDDGYNEQFFGPGTRLTVL.

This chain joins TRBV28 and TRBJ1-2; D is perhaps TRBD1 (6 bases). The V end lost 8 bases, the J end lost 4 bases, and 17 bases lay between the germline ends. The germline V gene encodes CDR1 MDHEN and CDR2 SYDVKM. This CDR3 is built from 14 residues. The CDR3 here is CASAVGGGGYGYTF. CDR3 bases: TGTGCCAGCGCCGTGGGTGGAGGGGGCTATGGCTACACCTTC.

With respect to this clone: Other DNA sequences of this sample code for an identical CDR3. The CDR3 nucleotides read TGTGCCAGCAGCGTAGCGAGCTCCTACAATGAGCAGTTCTTC. It translates to CASSVASSYNEQFF. The chain uses TRBV9 and TRBJ2-1; D call uncertain. This CDR3 has 14 amino acids. Trimming shortened V by 0 bases and J by 0 bases, and 4 bases separated the two germline ends. Germline V CDR1 and CDR2: SGDLS, YYNGEE.